What follows describes a single T cell receptor (beta chain). Its antigen is currently unknown. PCR amplification relied on 60 Vbeta primers (plus 13 Jbeta primers). Profiling relied on immunoSEQ multiplex PCR, and the TCRdb table lists in-frame clones only, not all of them. The repertoire holds approximately 140,000 clones, with around 78% as singletons. This sample was included in a study of cytomegalovirus exposure and HLA in healthy donors. V trimming: 6 bases; J trimming: 3 bases; junction bases outside the gene matches: 6. The length of the CDR3 is 14 residues. Per germline, CDR1 SGHKS and CDR2 YYEKEE (reference sequence). Notes on the study in general: TCR beta sequences reportedly predicted the HLA-A and HLA-B alleles of most subjects accurately. Presence/absence comparisons presumed near-even sequencing depth among donors. In a later analysis, V- and J-gene trimming of beta chains associated with a DCLRE1C missense variant, replicated independently.

The rearrangement links TRBV5-5 to TRBJ2-4; 7 bases fit TRBD1. Sequenced: PBMCs. The source is a woman under 30 in good health and CMV-seronegative. The CDR3 sequence: CASTLGQHKNIQYF. The CDR3 DNA sequence: TGTGCCAGCACCCTGGGACAGCACAAAAACATTCAGTACTTC.